This note documents a single T cell receptor (beta chain) sequence. The antigen remains undetermined. The record originates from a study of cytomegalovirus exposure and HLA in healthy donors. Overall study results and limits: The classifier reportedly diagnosed cytomegalovirus status with high specificity and sensitivity.

Here immunoSEQ multiplex PCR was the method, and the copy in TCRdb shows in-frame clones only, minus some. Of about 220,000 clones in the sample, 75% to 95% were seen once. After removal of 3 bases from V and 7 bases from J, the junction contained 8 bases not matched to a gene. Germline CDR1 and CDR2: MGHRA and YSYEKL. The CDR3 has 15 amino acids. The chain has TRBV4-1 and TRBJ1-2, with 10 bases lining up with TRBD1. The clonotype originates from a woman aged 18-35 years in good health and CMV-seronegative. The sequenced sample consisted of PBMCs. CDR3 in amino acids: CASSQVGTGAGGYTF. For the CDR3, the DNA is TGCGCCAGCAGCCAGGTGGGGACAGGGGCTGGTGGCTACACCTTC.